Presented here are 18 T cell receptor beta chains from one specimen sequenced in a study of cytomegalovirus exposure and HLA in healthy donors. The PCR was carried out with 60 Vbeta primers and 13 Jbeta primers. TCRdb's copy holds only in-frame clones and misses some; the assay was immunoSEQ multiplex PCR. The profile shows 200,000 or so clones, about four fifths of them singletons. Sequencing was performed on PBMCs. The receptors come from a woman in her twenties or thirties in good health and CMV-seropositive.

The chain carries TRBV6-1 and TRBJ1-1; D remains unclear. CDR3 size: 12 residues. V lost 2 bases, J lost 8 bases, and 9 bases lay in between. Germline assignment: CDR1 MNHNS and CDR2 SASEGT. CDR3 amino acids: CASSENGKEAFF. The CDR3 DNA sequence: TGTGCCAGCAGTGAAAACGGGAAAGAAGCTTTCTTT.

This chain joins TRBV6-6 and TRBJ2-1; possible D gene TRBD2, 6 bases. From germline, CDR1 is MNHNY and CDR2 SVGAGI (reference sequence). The CDR3 consists of 15 residues. Trimming removed 2 bases at V and 1 base at J, with 9 bases between. CDR3 in amino acids: CASSYPGGSYNEQFF. The CDR3 bases are TGTGCCAGCAGTTACCCCGGGGGATCCTACAATGAGCAGTTCTTC.

The V call is TRBV4-3, the J call TRBJ1-2; TRBD1 is a possible D gene (6 bases). The length of the CDR3 is 13 residues. Trimming left V 2 bases short and J 2 bases short, with 6 bases between. Per the germline V gene, CDR1 is LGHNA and CDR2 is YSLEER. The CDR3 DNA reads as TGCGCCAGCAGCCAAACAGGGAACTATGGCTACACCTTC. Its translation: CASSQTGNYGYTF.

The rearrangement joins TRBV4-1 to TRBJ1-2; tentative D call: TRBD1 (6 bases). Germline lookup yields CDR1 MGHRA and CDR2 YSYEKL. This CDR3 spans 22 amino acids. Trimming cost V 0 bases and J 0 bases, with 29 bases left between them. CDR3 in DNA: TGCGCCAGCAGCCAAGACCCCGAAAGCGCCAGGGGCCTTTTGAGGACTAACTATGGCTACACCTTC. This translates into CASSQDPESARGLLRTNYGYTF.

The chain carries TRBV27 and TRBJ1-1; 8 bases line up with TRBD1. Germline CDR1 reads MNHEY; CDR2 reads SMNVEV (reference sequence). The CDR3 is made up of 15 amino acids. V shed 5 bases and J 4 bases; nucleotides not matched to a gene: 9. The CDR3 region is CASSPAGQGATEAFF. The DNA of the CDR3 is TGTGCCAGCAGTCCGGCGGGTCAGGGGGCCACTGAAGCTTTCTTT.

This rearrangement joins TRBV5-1 to TRBJ1-1, with a tentative D call TRBD1 (5 bases). Germline V gene lookup returns CDR1 SGHRS and CDR2 YFSETQ. Trimming removed 2 bases at V and 8 bases at J, with 10 bases between. The length of the CDR3 is 12 residues. CDR3 residues: CASSFTQGEAFF. In DNA, the CDR3 is TGCGCCAGCAGCTTTACCCAGGGAGAAGCTTTCTTT.

This chain joins TRBV5-6 and TRBJ2-7; tentative D call: TRBD2 (5 bases). This CDR3 has 14 amino acids. V was clipped by 4 bases and J by 6 bases, with 17 bases between them. Germline lookup yields CDR1 SGHDT and CDR2 YYEEEE. The CDR3 DNA is TGTGCCAGCAGCCCAGCGGTGCTCCGGGGCGAGCAGTACTTC. Encoded protein: CASSPAVLRGEQYF. Complete variable domain (other parts from reference TRBV5-6 and TRBJ2-7): DAGVTQSPTHLIKTRGQQVTLRCSPKSGHDTVSWYQQALGQGPQFIFQYYEEEERQRGNFPDRFSGHQFPNYSSELNVNALLLGDSALYLCASSPAVLRGEQYFGPGTRLTVT.

The V gene is TRBV10-3, the J gene TRBJ1-5, with 7 bases matching TRBD1. Germline CDR1 ENHRY, CDR2 SYGVKD. The J segment lost 2 bases and the V segment lost 2 bases, leaving 9 bases of the junction unmatched. The CDR3 consists of 17 residues. This chain's CDR3 is CAISEEKRGPGNQPQHF. In DNA, the CDR3 is TGTGCCATCAGTGAGGAAAAGAGGGGGCCGGGCAATCAGCCCCAGCATTTT.

The genes are TRBV4-2 and TRBJ2-7; TRBD2 matches at 11 bases. Per the germline V gene, CDR1 is LGHNA and CDR2 is YNFKEQ. Trimming took 1 base from V and 2 from J; bases not matched to a gene: 4. This CDR3 contains 16 residues. CDR3 sequence (DNA): TGTGCCAGCAGCCAAGCGACTAGCGGGAAACCCTACGAGCAGTACTTC. It translates to CASSQATSGKPYEQYF.

J is TRBJ2-2 and V is TRBV2, with D possibly being TRBD1 (6 bases). The CDR3 sequence is 12 residues long. The germline gives CDR1 SNHLY, CDR2 FYNNEI. Trimming shortened V by 6 bases and J by 7 bases, and 9 bases separated the two germline ends. In DNA, the CDR3 is TGTGCCAGCAGGGGGGACATCGGGGAGCTGTTTTTT. Its translation: CASRGDIGELFF.

The J gene is TRBJ2-6, the V gene TRBV6-5; TRBD1 might be the D (6 bases). Deletions cut 6 bases from V and 2 bases from J, with 11 bases between. Germline CDR1 MNHEY, CDR2 SVGAGI. This CDR3 region has 15 residues. The CDR3 nucleotides are TGTGCCAGCAGCGCTACAGGGACTGGGGCCAACGTCCTGACTTTC. Protein sequence: CASSATGTGANVLTF.

The chain couples TRBV28 to TRBJ2-5; tentative D call: TRBD1 (6 bases). The V end lost 3 bases, the J end lost 2 bases, and 13 bases lay between the germline ends. The CDR3 has 15 amino acids. Germline CDR1 is MDHEN and CDR2 is SYDVKM. The CDR3 spells CASSFSPGQQETQYF. CDR3 sequence (DNA): TGTGCCAGCAGTTTCTCACCTGGACAGCAAGAGACCCAGTACTTC.

The V call is TRBV28, the J call TRBJ2-2, with D possibly TRBD2 on 6 matching bases. CDR1 is MDHEN and CDR2 is SYDVKM in the germline V gene. V lost 7 bases, J lost 4 bases, and 13 bases lay in between. CDR3 size: 14 residues. CDR3 in amino acids: CASTPWGGTGELFF. CDR3 DNA: TGTGCCAGCACCCCGTGGGGAGGCACCGGGGAGCTGTTTTTT.

The DNA of the CDR3 is TGTGCCAGCAGTGGCGTAGGGACTTATGGAAACACCATATATTTT. Protein: CASSGVGTYGNTIYF. V and J are TRBV6-1 and TRBJ1-3; TRBD1 is a possible D gene (5 bases). V was shortened by 4 bases and J by 3 bases, with 13 bases between the two germline ends. This CDR3 region has 15 residues. CDR1 is MNHNS and CDR2 is SASEGT in the germline V gene.

In DNA form, the CDR3 reads TGTGCCAGCAAAGGGGACAGGGCCACCGGGGAGCTGTTTTTT. This codes for CASKGDRATGELFF. The V call is TRBV2, the J call TRBJ2-2, with 9 bases lining up with TRBD1. V lost 7 bases, J lost 4 bases, and 4 bases stayed unmatched. The CDR3 runs to 14 residues. Looked up from germline, CDR1 is SNHLY and CDR2 is FYNNEI. The full variable domain, in which reference TRBV2 and TRBJ2-2 provide the parts outside the CDR3, is EPEVTQTPSHQVTQMGQEVILRCVPISNHLYFYWYRQILGQKVEFLVSFYNNEISEKSEIFDDQFSVERPDGSNFTLKIRSTKLEDSAMYFCASKGDRATGELFFGEGSRLTVL.

For the CDR3, the DNA is TGCAGCGTTGTTGAGCAGGGAGGCGAGCAGTACTTC. The encoded protein is CSVVEQGGEQYF. J is TRBJ2-7 and V is TRBV29-1; D may be TRBD2 (6 bases). The CDR3 contains 12 residues. V was clipped by 4 bases and J by 6 bases, with 13 bases between them. CDR1 and CDR2 (germline): SQVTM, ANQGSEA.

This sequence joins TRBV4-3 and TRBJ2-1, with 12 bases aligning to TRBD2. This CDR3 region has 15 residues. Germline V CDR1 and CDR2: LGHNA, YSLEER. The V segment lost 2 bases and the J segment 8 bases; nucleotides outside the gene matches: 4. The CDR3 loop reads CASSQRASGGDEQFF. Here the CDR3 DNA reads TGCGCCAGCAGCCAACGGGCTAGCGGGGGGGATGAGCAGTTCTTC.

CDR3 nucleotide sequence: TGTGCCAGCAGCTTGGGACAGGGGACCCAAGAGACCCAGTACTTC. Its protein is CASSLGQGTQETQYF. The V and J genes are TRBV5-5 and TRBJ2-5, with 8 positions matching TRBD1. The CDR3 extends over 15 amino acids. Germline loops: CDR1 SGHKS, CDR2 YYEKEE (reference sequence). With V trimmed by 0 bases and J by 1 base, 2 bases remained unmatched. Complete variable domain (other parts from reference TRBV5-5 and TRBJ2-5): DAGVTQSPTHLIKTRGQQVTLRCSPISGHKSVSWYQQVLGQGPQFIFQYYEKEERGRGNFPDRFSARQFPNYSSELNVNALLLGDSALYLCASSLGQGTQETQYFGPGTRLLVL.